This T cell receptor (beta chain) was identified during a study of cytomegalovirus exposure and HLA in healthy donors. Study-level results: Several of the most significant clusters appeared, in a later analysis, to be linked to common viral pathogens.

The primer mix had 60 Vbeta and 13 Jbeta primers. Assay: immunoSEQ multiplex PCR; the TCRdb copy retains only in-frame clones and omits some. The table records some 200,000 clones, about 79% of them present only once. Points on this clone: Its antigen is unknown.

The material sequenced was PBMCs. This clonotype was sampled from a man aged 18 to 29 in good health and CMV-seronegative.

The CDR3 is CASSLNENQPQHF. The CDR3 nucleotides read TGCGCCAGCAGCTTAAATGAGAATCAGCCCCAGCATTTT. V usage is TRBV5-1 and J usage is TRBJ1-5; D unresolved. The germline gives CDR1 SGHRS, CDR2 YFSETQ. This CDR3 spans 13 amino acids. Trimming took off 2 bases at V and 4 bases at J, with 7 bases between the two ends.